The clone carrying this T cell receptor (beta chain) has a handful of counts. The antigen remains unidentified. The data stem from a study of cytomegalovirus exposure and HLA in healthy donors. Study outcomes and limitations: The majority of CMV-associated TCR beta chains were reported as apparently HLA-restricted in a later analysis. Among TCR beta chains of equal frequency, HLA-associated ones were more clonally expanded in a later analysis.

Healthy individuals who donated bone marrow served as the donors. The CDR3 sequence is 16 residues long. CDR1 is MNHEY, CDR2 SVGAGI, per germline. V gave up 4 bases and J gave up 3 bases, with 19 bases separating them. The primer mix had 60 Vbeta and 13 Jbeta primers. Here immunoSEQ multiplex PCR was the method, and the copy in TCRdb shows in-frame clones only, minus some. Counted here are about 170,000 clones, more than 75% occurring once; the ten biggest clones make up 2% to 3%. This receptor was obtained from a man aged 25-40 years in good health and CMV-seropositive. Sequencing used PBMCs. This chain connects TRBV6-5 to TRBJ2-7; weak D call: TRBD1 (6 bases). The CDR3, as DNA: TGTGCCAGCAGTTCCGGGGTCCTCGGACAGCTCTACGAGCAGTACTTC. This sequence encodes CASSSGVLGQLYEQYF.